This T cell receptor beta chain is from a study of cytomegalovirus exposure and HLA in healthy donors (dated by TCRdb to about 2017). With respect to the entire study: An earlier analysis of approximately 550 of the donors reported 276 Gb of sequence data and 100 million to 130 million unique TCR beta sequences from some 180 million T cells. An early release that covered roughly 600 HLA-typed donors contained about 290 gigabases of sequencing data and tens of millions of unique TCR sequences. Among the approximately 430 genotyped donors, around 79% belonged to the genetic ancestry cluster associated with self-reported Caucasian donors. The study aimed to test whether signatures of past pathogen exposure could be identified by cataloging public T cell receptors. The study used immunosequencing to profile the T cell repertoires of approximately 650 subjects and linked those repertoires to cytomegalovirus serostatus. In addition to the first cohort of about 650 subjects, a separate validation cohort of 120 different subjects was used. To predict cytomegalovirus infection status, the study brought together high-throughput TCR immunosequencing, statistical association of individual TCRs with disease status, and machine learning. A later analysis re-examined previously published TCR beta repertoires from over 500 donors and added high-resolution HLA genotyping to investigate patterns of TCR occurrence. Rather than drawing on any new phenotypic data, the later analysis identified candidate immune exposures from TCR beta sequences and the way those sequences occurred across donors. To decide whether each TCR beta V gene segment behaved as functional or pseudogenic, an earlier analysis of nearly 600 of the donors relied on high-throughput TCR beta sequencing. Donor age, sex, ethnicity and CMV serostatus were compiled together with the repertoire data. A later genetic analysis took genome-wide SNP genotypes for about 55% of the roughly 670 donors and used that subset as a discovery cohort. All discovery cohort repertoires had been generated on a single sequencing platform. HLA typing included class I and class II loci at four-digit resolution. Typing coverage varied by locus: roughly 620-640 donors for A, B, C, DRB1 and DQB1; roughly 560 for DQA1; more than 600 for DPA1; approximately 450 for DPB1. Several DR-DQ haplotypes were treated as single units for association and clustering because of strong linkage in the cohort. Among around 400 genotyped donors of the cohort, an average of approximately 220,000 unique TCR beta nucleotide sequences was sequenced per donor, of which roughly 17% were non-productive.

The cohort comprised some 730 healthy bone marrow donors. At the time of sampling, every cohort member was nominally healthy, though immune exposures that went unrecorded were likely present. The donor tested CMV seropositive, placing the donor among the 310 or so seropositive members of the cohort. Each donor provided a peripheral blood sample, and peripheral blood mononuclear cells were used for TCR beta sequencing. The Qiagen DNeasy Blood Extraction Kit was used to extract genomic DNA from the blood cell samples. Library construction relied on the immunoSEQ multiplex PCR assay. A mixture of 60 forward primers for TCR Vbeta segments and 13 reverse primers for TCR Jbeta segments was used in the multiplex PCR. A multiplex PCR assay on genomic DNA amplified the CDR3 region of rearranged TCR beta genes. Amplified TCR beta libraries were sequenced as 87-base-pair reads on the Illumina HiSeq System. The authors' pipeline ran thus. In a later analysis, some 80 million unique TCR beta chains were counted across the 666 repertoires, and roughly 11 million of these chains were shared by at least two donors. Raw reads were error-corrected and collapsed into unique sequences with a nearest-neighbor algorithm that merged closely related sequences to remove PCR and sequencing errors. V, D and J gene segments were assigned by aligning CDR3 sequences to IMGT reference sequences. For a sequence to be retained, at least a six-nucleotide match to both a V gene segment and a J gene segment was required. Rearrangements were called productive when the CDR3 lacked stop codons and stayed in frame with V and J; all others were non-productive. CDR3 was defined by IMGT convention, running from the second conserved V-encoded cysteine to the conserved J-encoded phenylalanine. The earlier analysis of 500 to 750 of the donors excluded any sequence lacking an unambiguous match to a single V gene segment. An earlier analysis of under 750 of the donors called V segments functional above 56.7% productive rearrangements and segregating when the between-donor standard deviation exceeded 5%. A statistical classification framework was built to diagnose cytomegalovirus status from the catalog of TCR beta chain sequences. A later analysis assigned V and J genes by comparing TCR nucleotide sequences with IMGT/GENE-DB human TR gene sequences. A later analysis assigned CDR3 sequences and most-parsimonious VDJ recombination scenarios with the TCRdist pipeline. In a later analysis, each TCR beta chain was defined by its CDR3 amino acid sequence together with its V-gene family, and reads lacking a unique V-gene family were excluded. As a way to deal with suspected cross-contamination and a sequencing artifact, a later analysis dropped roughly 620 nucleotide sequences that were highly shared and had low generation probability. In a later analysis, a clonal expansion index was calculated for each public chain from normalized within-repertoire ranks of inferred template counts. In a later analysis, generation probabilities were computed with a VDJ recombination model fitted to out-of-frame rearrangements, and the resulting probabilities were checked against IGoR. In a later analysis, hypergeometric tests were used to score TCR-TCR, TCR-HLA and TCR-CMV co-occurrence, with a repertoire-size bias correction applied to TCR pairs. To estimate false discovery rates, a later analysis permuted the HLA or CMV assignments 20 times. In a later analysis, co-occurring TCRs were grouped using DBSCAN, with TCRdist sequence similarity added in when clustering inside HLA-allele-positive subsets. Co-occurrence clustering excluded repertoires with fewer than 30,000 or more than 120,000 public chains, plus five with anomalous nucleotide sharing. Here the immuneACCESS table is served through TCRdb, limited to in-frame sequences with V and J called. Missing clones are a known gap in these copies; in checked studies unresolved V genes cover under half, and the rest lacks a known reason. Clonal size and the V and J genes are those of that table, whereas D and trimming came from the DNA. The sample contains around 130,000 clones, roughly 80% of them found a single time. Approximately 2.1% of the sample goes to the ten largest clones.

On the study overall, not on this receptor specifically: The earlier analysis of some 560 of the donors excluded approximately 17 rarely observed V segments, including chromosome 9 orphons, because counts were too low. The sequencing pipeline was judged likely to have produced a cluster of highly shared sequence variants as a technical artifact. A later genetic analysis reported fewer N-insertions in productive TCRs among donors in an Asian-associated ancestry cluster than the roughly 650-donor mean. The authors suggested that the approach could potentially be extended to other disease states and immunological phenotypes. HLA typing was unavailable for some donors at each locus, so association tests used only the typed subset. The study gave a list of more than 150 TCR beta chains associated with cytomegalovirus. Three of the identified cytomegalovirus-associated TCR beta chains were confirmed in vitro to be specific for cytomegalovirus antigens. A further reported finding was that TCR beta sequences accurately predicted the HLA-A and HLA-B alleles for most subjects in the first cohort. In this cohort, only TCR beta chains were sequenced, and detectable features were limited by the absence of alpha or paired-chain data. Several of the top co-occurrence clusters appeared to be linked to parvovirus B19, influenza, CMV and Epstein-Barr virus, according to a later analysis. Presence/absence analyses assumed roughly uniform sequencing depth across donors, an assumption that may not hold. Most TCR sequences were observed very rarely across donors, whereas some public TCRs were present in many individuals. Assigning TCR associations to individual alleles was difficult when HLA alleles, especially DR and DQ, strongly co-occurred. An earlier analysis of approximately 540 of the donors showed that most TCR beta V segments appeared in productive rearrangements either about 90% or about 30% of the time, which broadly matched IMGT annotations. A later analysis found that TCR association rates varied across HLA loci, with DRB1 alleles showing the most associated TCRs and HLA-C alleles the fewest. Specific HLA alleles were associated with roughly 17,000 TCR beta sequences at a false discovery rate of 0.05 in a later analysis. A later genetic analysis associated a missense DCLRE1C variant with V-gene and J-gene trimming of TCR beta chains, and an independent cohort replicated the association. For the cohort, immune exposure information was limited to CMV serostatus. Most CMV-associated TCR beta chains appeared to be HLA-restricted in a later analysis, and the HLA associations seemed to be driven largely by CMV exposure. Correlated functional status among segregating V segments might be attributable to linkage disequilibrium, but an unknown experimental factor could not be ruled out. In both the original and validation cohorts, the classifier was reported to diagnose cytomegalovirus status with high specificity and sensitivity. Compared with equally common non-associated chains, HLA-associated TCR beta chains in a later analysis were more clonally expanded and had lower generation probabilities.

About this clone itself: The target of this receptor is not known. Per-base quality was not reported, and no clone a single base away is much larger than it.

Sequences were obtained from PBMCs. The clonotype comes from a woman aged 40-49 years in good health and CMV-seropositive.

In nucleotides, the sequence is TGTGCCAGCAGTCTACAGGGAGACCAGCCCCAGCATTTT. Its amino acids are CASSLQGDQPQHF. The chain is encoded by TRBV7-2 joined to TRBJ1-5; 6 matching bases give a weak D call of TRBD1. As encoded in the germline V gene, CDR1 is SGHTA while CDR2 is FQGNSA. V and J are truncated by 6 bases and 7 bases respectively, leaving an intervening sequence of 13 bases. The CDR3 measures 13 amino acids from cysteine to phenylalanine. The DNA shown is the 39-base CDR3, in frame from base 1.